The present TCR beta chain was sequenced within a study of spatial heterogeneity in lung cancer. Turning to the study itself: Median follow-up for sequenced PBMC samples was about 22 months after resection, when such samples existed. General study findings and limits: Ubiquitous expanded tumor TCRs showed up in blood more at resection than follow-up.

Unique molecular identifiers tagged every individual TCR cDNA molecule. TCRdb passed the 5' RACE reads through MiXCR, listing each CDR3 protein once. The table shows 45,000 to 65,000 distinct CDR3 sequences, with roughly 7% occurring only once. Time point denoted: blood at routine non-recurrence follow-up after resection. Sequencing was performed on whole RNA extracted from tumor and nontumor lung tissue, or from frozen PBMC, and the material was left unsorted. The V and J ends lost 1 base and 5 bases respectively, with 9 bases between them. The CDR3 has 14 amino acids. Germline V gene sequence: CDR1 SGHVS, CDR2 FQNEAQ. Of note for this clonotype: Antigen unknown.

The gene calls are TRBV7-8 and TRBJ1-5; no clear D. The sample was PBMCs, taken at follow-up. This TCR was recovered from a female donor with early-stage non-small cell lung cancer. As DNA, the CDR3 is TGTGCCAGCAGCTTAGAGGTTCGGGATCAGCCCCAGCATTTT. As protein: CASSLEVRDQPQHF.